The 16 T cell receptor beta chains below were found in one sample sequenced in a study of T cells in localized non-small cell lung cancer. TCRdb's table, derived via immunoSEQ multiplex PCR, lists solely in-frame clones and lacks some. The top ten hold roughly 9% of the sample, which has tens of thousands of clones, around 80% seen once. The sample in question was peripheral blood, obtained before any cancer treatment. All receptors derive from a female donor aged 60 or older with stage I lung adenocarcinoma.

A remark on this clone: This sample includes further DNA sequences coding for the same CDR3. The chain carries TRBV6-1 and TRBJ1-2, with D uncertain. The germline V and J ends were trimmed by 2 bases and 0 bases, with 7 bases remaining between them. CDR1 and CDR2 from the germline V gene are MNHNS and SASEGT. The CDR3 loop spans 14 amino acids. The DNA for the CDR3 is TGTGCCAGCAGTGAACGGGCAGCTAACTATGGCTACACCTTC. Protein sequence: CASSERAANYGYTF.

The rearrangement joins TRBV11-2 to TRBJ1-1; TRBD1 agrees at 8 bases. The CDR3 loop spans 15 amino acids. Germline CDR1 reads SGHAT; CDR2 reads FQNNGV. J gave up 2 bases and V 5 bases, and 7 bases lay outside the gene matches. In DNA, the CDR3 is TGTGCCAGCAGCGGCAGAACAGGGGGAAACACTGAAGCTTTCTTT. Its protein is CASSGRTGGNTEAFF.

V gene TRBV13 combines with J gene TRBJ1-1, with 9 bases aligning to TRBD1. CDR1 and CDR2 (germline): PRHDT, FYEKMQ (reference sequence). CDR3 length: 14 residues. The V gene end was trimmed by 5 bases and the J gene end by 5 bases; junction bases not matched to a gene: 6. CDR3 bases: TGTGCCAGCAGCGACCGGACAGGGGCGACTGAAGCTTTCTTT. Protein product: CASSDRTGATEAFF.

Here the CDR3 DNA reads TGTGCCAGCAGCGGAAGGGGTATAGATACGCAGTATTTT. It yields the protein CASSGRGIDTQYF. This chain joins TRBV7-2 and TRBJ2-3; maybe TRBD1 (5 bases). Trimming left V 5 bases short and J 5 bases short, with 11 bases between. The V gene's germline CDR1 is SGHTA and CDR2 FQGNSA. The CDR3 has 13 amino acids.

V and J are TRBV30 and TRBJ2-1, with 8 bases that match TRBD2. Germline V gene data show CDR1 as GTSNPN and CDR2 as SVGIG (reference sequence). Trimming cost V 4 bases and J 9 bases; bases outside gene matches: 11. CDR3 length equals 14 residues. DNA of the CDR3: TGTGCCTGGAAACGGCGGGGGGTGGTAAGTGAGCAGTTCTTC. The encoded protein is CAWKRRGVVSEQFF.

The gene calls are TRBV5-1 and TRBJ2-7, with no clear D. Deletions cut 6 bases from V and 2 bases from J, with 15 bases between. Germline V gives CDR1 SGHRS, CDR2 YFSETQ. This CDR3 region has 14 residues. CDR3 sequence: CASKRGLGTYEQYF. CDR3 DNA: TGCGCCAGCAAACGAGGTCTGGGAACCTACGAGCAGTACTTC. Together with reference TRBV5-1 and TRBJ2-7, the CDR3 gives the full variable domain: KAGVTQTPRYLIKTRGQQVTLSCSPISGHRSVSWYQQTPGQGLQFLFEYFSETQRNKGNFPGRFSGRQFSNSRSEMNVSTLELGDSALYLCASKRGLGTYEQYFGPGTRLTVT.

This chain joins TRBV5-1 and TRBJ1-2, with 9 bases that match TRBD1. Germline V gene data show CDR1 as SGHRS and CDR2 as YFSETQ. Trimming removed 0 bases from V and 2 bases from J; junction bases left unmatched: 2. This CDR3 is built from 15 residues. CDR3 DNA: TGCGCCAGCAGCTTGGCCGGGACAGGGAACTATGGCTACACCTTC. Translated, it gives CASSLAGTGNYGYTF. Full variable domain (rest looked up from reference TRBV5-1 and TRBJ1-2): KAGVTQTPRYLIKTRGQQVTLSCSPISGHRSVSWYQQTPGQGLQFLFEYFSETQRNKGNFPGRFSGRQFSNSRSEMNVSTLELGDSALYLCASSLAGTGNYGYTFGSGTRLTVV.

This sequence joins TRBV5-1 and TRBJ2-3; 7 nucleotides agree with TRBD1. V lost 4 bases, J lost 2 bases, and 10 bases stayed unmatched. The CDR3 consists of 16 residues. From germline, CDR1 is SGHRS and CDR2 YFSETQ. CDR3 loop: CASSRSGQTYTDTQYF. Written as DNA, the CDR3 is TGCGCCAGCAGCCGGTCGGGACAGACCTACACAGATACGCAGTATTTT.

The chain employs TRBV5-8 and TRBJ2-2, with D possibly matching TRBD2 (7 bases). CDR3 length: 18 residues. V lost 6 bases and J 5 bases, leaving 26 bases between the germline ends. Germline CDR1 and CDR2: SGHTS and YDEGEE. The CDR3 DNA reads as TGTGCCAGCACCCCACGGGCGGGGGCCCTCCTAGGGACCGGGGAGCTGTTTTTT. This translates into CASTPRAGALLGTGELFF.

V is TRBV27 and J is TRBJ2-1; TRBD2 might be the D (6 bases). Trimming pared 5 bases from V and 6 bases from J, leaving 14 bases between. Germline V gene sequence: CDR1 MNHEY, CDR2 SMNVEV (reference sequence). There are 14 residues in the CDR3. The CDR3 sequence: CASSGRLGSNEQFF. The CDR3 DNA reads TGTGCCAGCAGTGGGAGACTAGGTTCCAATGAGCAGTTCTTC.

The chain combines TRBV5-1 with TRBJ1-1; D not resolved. V gave up 4 bases and J gave up 1 base, with 11 bases separating them. The CDR3 is 14 amino acids. Germline CDR1 and CDR2: SGHRS and YFSETQ. CDR3 protein: CASSPGRENTEAFF. The CDR3 DNA sequence: TGCGCCAGCAGCCCGGGAAGGGAGAACACTGAAGCTTTCTTT.

The rearrangement uses TRBV21-1 and TRBJ2-7. TRBV21-1 constitutes a pseudogene. The CDR3 runs to 10 residues. The CDR3 protein is CASSTYEQYF. CDR3 coding DNA: TGTGCCAGCAGCACCTACGAGCAGTACTTC.

This clone came up a few times. This chain uses TRBV5-5 with TRBJ1-1, with D unclear. This CDR3 contains 12 residues. Deletions cut 0 bases from V and 3 bases from J, with 3 bases between. CDR1 and CDR2 from the germline V gene are SGHKS and YYEKEE (reference sequence). The CDR3 reads CASSLGDTEAFF. The CDR3 DNA follows: TGTGCCAGCAGCTTGGGGGACACTGAAGCTTTCTTT.

The chain combines TRBV4-3 with TRBJ1-2; a weak D match, TRBD1 (5 bases). The CDR3 contains 13 residues. Germline CDR1 is LGHNA and CDR2 is YSLEER. V lost 3 bases and J 0 bases, leaving 5 bases between the germline ends. The CDR3 protein is CASSQTANYGYTF. In DNA form, the CDR3 reads TGCGCCAGCAGCCAGACAGCTAACTATGGCTACACCTTC.

Only one count was recorded for this clone. The genes are TRBV13 and TRBJ2-1; no reliable D call. Germline lookup yields CDR1 PRHDT and CDR2 FYEKMQ (reference sequence). This CDR3 contains 13 residues. Trimming stripped 2 bases from V and 7 bases from J, with 9 bases between. This CDR3 reads CASSLTNSNEQFF. CDR3 sequence (DNA): TGTGCCAGCAGCTTAACTAATTCGAATGAGCAGTTCTTC. The variable domain in full, completed from reference TRBV13 and TRBJ2-1, reads AAGVIQSPRHLIKEKRETATLKCYPIPRHDTVYWYQQGPGQDPQFLISFYEKMQSDKGSIPDRFSAQQFSDYHSELNMSSLELGDSALYFCASSLTNSNEQFFGPGTRLTVL.

The rearrangement uses TRBV7-7 and TRBJ2-5; 7 bases fit TRBD1. Germline CDR1 and CDR2: SSHAT and FNYEAQ (reference sequence). The V segment lost 5 bases and the J segment 5 bases; nucleotides outside the gene matches: 5. CDR3 length: 13 residues. CDR3 DNA sequence: TGTGCCAGCAGCCCGGAGACAGGGGAGACCCAGTACTTC. Translated, it gives CASSPETGETQYF.